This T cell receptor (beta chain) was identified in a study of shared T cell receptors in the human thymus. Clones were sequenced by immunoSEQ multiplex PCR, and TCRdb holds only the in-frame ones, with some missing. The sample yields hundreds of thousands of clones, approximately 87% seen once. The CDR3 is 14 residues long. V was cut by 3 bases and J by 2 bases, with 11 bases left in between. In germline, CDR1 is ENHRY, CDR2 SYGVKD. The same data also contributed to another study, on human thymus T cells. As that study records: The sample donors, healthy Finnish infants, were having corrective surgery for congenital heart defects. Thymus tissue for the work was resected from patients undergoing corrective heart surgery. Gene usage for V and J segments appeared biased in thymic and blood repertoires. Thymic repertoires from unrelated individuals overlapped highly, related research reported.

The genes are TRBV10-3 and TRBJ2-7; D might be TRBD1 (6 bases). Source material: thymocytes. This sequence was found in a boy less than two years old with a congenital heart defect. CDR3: CAISDRGNTYEQYF. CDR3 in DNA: TGTGCCATCAGTGATAGGGGGAACACCTACGAGCAGTACTTC.